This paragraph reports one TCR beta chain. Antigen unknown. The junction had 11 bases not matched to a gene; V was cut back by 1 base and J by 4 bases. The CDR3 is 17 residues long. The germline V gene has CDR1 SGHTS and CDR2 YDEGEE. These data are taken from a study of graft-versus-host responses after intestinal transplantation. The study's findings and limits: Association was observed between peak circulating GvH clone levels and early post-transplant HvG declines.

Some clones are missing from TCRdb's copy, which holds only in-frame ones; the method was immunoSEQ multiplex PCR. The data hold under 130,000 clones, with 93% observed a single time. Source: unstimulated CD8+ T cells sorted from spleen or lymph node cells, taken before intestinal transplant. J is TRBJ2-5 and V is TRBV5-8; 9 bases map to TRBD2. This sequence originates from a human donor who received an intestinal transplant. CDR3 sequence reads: CASSLFGRLAGRETQYF. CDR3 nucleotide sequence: TGTGCCAGCAGCTTGTTTGGTCGTCTAGCGGGGCGAGAGACCCAGTACTTC. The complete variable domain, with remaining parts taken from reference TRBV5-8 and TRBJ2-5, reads EAGVTQSPTHLIKTRGQQATLRCSPISGHTSVYWYQQALGLGLQFLLWYDEGEERNRGNFPPRFSGRQFPNYSSELNVNALELEDSALYLCASSLFGRLAGRETQYFGPGTRLLVL.